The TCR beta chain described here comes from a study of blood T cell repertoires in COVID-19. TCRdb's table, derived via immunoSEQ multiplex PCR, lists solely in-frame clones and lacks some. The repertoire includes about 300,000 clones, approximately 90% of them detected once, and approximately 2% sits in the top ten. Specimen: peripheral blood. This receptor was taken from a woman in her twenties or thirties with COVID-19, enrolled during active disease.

This chain's CDR3 is CASKIGMNTEAFF. The CDR3 DNA reads TGTGCCAGCAAGATCGGGATGAACACTGAAGCTTTCTTT. This rearrangement joins TRBV27 to TRBJ1-1; D gene uncertain. The V end was cut by 7 bases, the J end by 0 bases, with 9 bases between. This CDR3 comprises 13 residues. Germline lookup yields CDR1 MNHEY and CDR2 SMNVEV (reference sequence).